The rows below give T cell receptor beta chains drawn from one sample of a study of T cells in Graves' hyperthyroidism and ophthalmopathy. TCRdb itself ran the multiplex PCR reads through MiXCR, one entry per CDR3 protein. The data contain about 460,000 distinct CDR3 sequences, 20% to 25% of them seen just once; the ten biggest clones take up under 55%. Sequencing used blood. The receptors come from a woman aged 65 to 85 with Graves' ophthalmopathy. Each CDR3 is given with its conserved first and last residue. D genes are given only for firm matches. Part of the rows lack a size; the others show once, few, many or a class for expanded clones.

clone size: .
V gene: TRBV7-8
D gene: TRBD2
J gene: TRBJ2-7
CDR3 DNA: TGTGCCAGCAGTTCCGCTACTAGCGGGAGGTTATACGAGCAGTACTTC
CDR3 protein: CASSSATSGRLYEQYF

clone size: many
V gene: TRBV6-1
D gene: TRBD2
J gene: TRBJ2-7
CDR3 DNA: TGTGCCAGCAGTCGGACTAGCGGGGAGACCTACGAGCAGTACTTC
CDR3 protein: CASSRTSGETYEQYF

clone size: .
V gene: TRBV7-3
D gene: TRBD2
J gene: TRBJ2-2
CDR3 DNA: TGTGCCAGCAGCTTACGGCGGGAGGGGTATACCGGGGAGCTGTTTTTT
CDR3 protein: CASSLRREGYTGELFF

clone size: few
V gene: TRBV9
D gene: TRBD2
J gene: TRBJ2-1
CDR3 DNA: TGTGCCAGCAGCGTCTTCGGGAGGAACTACAATGAGCAGTTCTTC
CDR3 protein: CASSVFGRNYNEQFF

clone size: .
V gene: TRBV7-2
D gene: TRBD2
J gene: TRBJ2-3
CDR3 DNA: TGTGTCAGCACCCCGGGGGGGGTCCCTCGAGATACGCAGTATTTT
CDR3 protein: CVSTPGGVPRDTQYF

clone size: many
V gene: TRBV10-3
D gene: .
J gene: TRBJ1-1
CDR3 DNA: TGTGCCATCAGTGAGTCTAGGCAAAATGAAGCTTTCTTT
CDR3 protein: CAISESRQNEAFF

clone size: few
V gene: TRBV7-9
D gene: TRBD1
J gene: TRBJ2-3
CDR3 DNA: TGTGCCAGCAGCTCCCTTCCGGGACAGGGGCCAGATACGCAGTATTTT
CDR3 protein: CASSSLPGQGPDTQYF

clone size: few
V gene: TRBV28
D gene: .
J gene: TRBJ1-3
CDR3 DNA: TGTGCCATCCTCGGGACACTTGGAAACACCATATATTTT
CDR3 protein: CAILGTLGNTIYF

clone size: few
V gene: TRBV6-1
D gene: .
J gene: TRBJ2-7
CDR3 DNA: TGTGCCAGCAGTGAGTCTATCAAAGTGACCTACGAGCAGTACTTC
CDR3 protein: CASSESIKVTYEQYF

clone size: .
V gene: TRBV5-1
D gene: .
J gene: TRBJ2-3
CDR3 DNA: TGCGCCAGCAGCTCTCTCGGACGGATGTCCACAGATACGCAGTATTTT
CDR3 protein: CASSSLGRMSTDTQYF

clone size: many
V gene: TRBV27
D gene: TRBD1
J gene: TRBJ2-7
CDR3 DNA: TGTGCCAGCAGCCGGGGACAGGGGTTGGGCAGCTCCTACGAGCAGTACTTC
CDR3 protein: CASSRGQGLGSSYEQYF

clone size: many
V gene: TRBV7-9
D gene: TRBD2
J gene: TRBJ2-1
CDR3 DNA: TGTGCCAGCAGCCTATTAGCGGGAGGTGGCAATGAGCAGTTCTTC
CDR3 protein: CASSLLAGGGNEQFF

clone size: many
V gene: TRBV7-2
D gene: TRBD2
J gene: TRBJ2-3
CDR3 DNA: TGTGCCAGCCAAACCCTCCCGACTAGCGGTACGCAGTATTTT
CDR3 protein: CASQTLPTSGTQYF

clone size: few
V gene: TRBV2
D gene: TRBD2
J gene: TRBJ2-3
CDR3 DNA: TGTGCCAGCGCGGGAGGGACAACAGATACGCAGTATTTT
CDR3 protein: CASAGGTTDTQYF

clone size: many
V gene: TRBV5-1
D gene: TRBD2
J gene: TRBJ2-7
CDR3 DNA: TGCGCCAGCAGCGAAGGACCGACTAGCGGGAGATACGAGCAGTACTTC
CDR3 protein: CASSEGPTSGRYEQYF

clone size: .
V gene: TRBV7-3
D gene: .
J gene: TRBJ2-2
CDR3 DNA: TGTGCCAGCAGCTTAACGGGGGGTACCCTTGGCCCGAACACCGGGGAGCTGTTTTTT
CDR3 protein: CASSLTGGTLGPNTGELFF

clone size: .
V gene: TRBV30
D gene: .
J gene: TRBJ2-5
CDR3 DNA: TGTGCCTGGAGTGATCTTGGAGGGGCCCAAGAGACCCAGTACTTC
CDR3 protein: CAWSDLGGAQETQYF

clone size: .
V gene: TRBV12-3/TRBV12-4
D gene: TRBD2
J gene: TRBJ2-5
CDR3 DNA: TGTGCCAGCAGTTCGCGCCGGGCTAGCGGGCCATCACAAGAGACCCAGTACTTC
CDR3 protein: CASSSRRASGPSQETQYF

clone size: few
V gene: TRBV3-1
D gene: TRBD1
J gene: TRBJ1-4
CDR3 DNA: TGTGCCAGCAGCCGACAGGGAACTAATGAAAAACTGTTTTTT
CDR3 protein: CASSRQGTNEKLFF

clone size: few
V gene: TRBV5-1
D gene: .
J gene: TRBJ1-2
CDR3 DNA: TGCGCCAGCAAGGGGGGACCAACTCAAACTAACTATGGCTACACCTTC
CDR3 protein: CASKGGPTQTNYGYTF

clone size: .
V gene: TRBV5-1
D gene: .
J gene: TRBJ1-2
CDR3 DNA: TGCGCCAGCAGCGATGAGGGGTTATACGGCTACACCTTC
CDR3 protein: CASSDEGLYGYTF

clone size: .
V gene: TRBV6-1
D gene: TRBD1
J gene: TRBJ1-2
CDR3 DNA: TGTGCCAGCAGTTTCGCTCCGGGACAGGGCTTAGGCTACACCTTC
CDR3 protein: CASSFAPGQGLGYTF

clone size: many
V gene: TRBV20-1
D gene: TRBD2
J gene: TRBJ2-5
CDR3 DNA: TGCAGTGCTAGAGATTTGCTAGCGGGAGTACGGGAGACCCAGTACTTC
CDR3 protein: CSARDLLAGVRETQYF

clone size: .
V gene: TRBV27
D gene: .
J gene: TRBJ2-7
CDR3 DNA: TGTGCCACCGGGAGTAGCGTCACCTACGAGCAGTACTTC
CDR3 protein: CATGSSVTYEQYF

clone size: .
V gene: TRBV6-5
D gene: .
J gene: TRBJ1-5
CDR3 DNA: TGTGCCAGCAGTTACTCGAGCCGGACCCAGCCCCAGCATTTT
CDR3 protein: CASSYSSRTQPQHF

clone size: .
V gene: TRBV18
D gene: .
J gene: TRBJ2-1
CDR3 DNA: TGTGCCAGCTCACCACCGTTGGCGGGGTTCTACAATGAGCAGTTCTTC
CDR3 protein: CASSPPLAGFYNEQFF

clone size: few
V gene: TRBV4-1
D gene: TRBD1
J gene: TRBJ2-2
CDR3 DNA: TGCGCCAGCAGCCGGTACAGGGGATCCGGGGAGCTGTTTTTT
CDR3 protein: CASSRYRGSGELFF

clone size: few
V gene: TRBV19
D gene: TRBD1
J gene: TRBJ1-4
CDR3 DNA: TGTGCCAGTAGTATTCGACAGGGAAATGAAAAACTGTTTTTT
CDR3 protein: CASSIRQGNEKLFF

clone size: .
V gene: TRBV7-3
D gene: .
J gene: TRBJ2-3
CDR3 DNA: TGTGCCAGCAGCTTAAAGGATGGGGATACGCAGTATTTT
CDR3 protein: CASSLKDGDTQYF

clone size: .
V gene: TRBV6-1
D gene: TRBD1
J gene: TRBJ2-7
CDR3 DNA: TGTGCCAGCACCCTCGGACAGGGGTACGAGCAGTACTTC
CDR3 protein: CASTLGQGYEQYF

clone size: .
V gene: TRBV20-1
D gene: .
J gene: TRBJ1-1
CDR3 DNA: TGCAGTGTTGGGGCAGGTGGCACTGAAGCTTTCTTT
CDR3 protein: CSVGAGGTEAFF

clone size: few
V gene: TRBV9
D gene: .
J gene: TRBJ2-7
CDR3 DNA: TGTGCCAGCAGCGTTGGGAGGGCCCTCAGGGGCGAGCAGTACTTC
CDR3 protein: CASSVGRALRGEQYF

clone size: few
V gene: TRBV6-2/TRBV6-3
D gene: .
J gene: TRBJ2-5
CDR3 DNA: TGTGCCAGCAGGTTCGGAGGGGGCTACATGTCCCAGTACTTC
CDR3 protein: CASRFGGGYMSQYF

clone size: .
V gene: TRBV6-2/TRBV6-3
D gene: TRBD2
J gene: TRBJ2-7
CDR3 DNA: TGTGCCAGCTCACTAGCGGGAGCTGGGGAGCAGTACTTC
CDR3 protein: CASSLAGAGEQYF

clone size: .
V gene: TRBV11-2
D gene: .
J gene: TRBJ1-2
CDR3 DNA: TGTGCCAGCAGTTATGGACAGAGTGGGGGATATGGCTACACCTTC
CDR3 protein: CASSYGQSGGYGYTF

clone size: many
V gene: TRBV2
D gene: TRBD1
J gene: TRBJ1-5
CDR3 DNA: TGTGCCAGCAGTGCGGACAGGGGGCGAAATCAGCCCCAGCATTTT
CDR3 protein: CASSADRGRNQPQHF

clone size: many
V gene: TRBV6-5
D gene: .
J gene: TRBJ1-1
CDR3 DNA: TGTGCCAGCAGTTACCGAGGCGTGGATCAAGCTTTCTTT
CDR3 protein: CASSYRGVDQAFF

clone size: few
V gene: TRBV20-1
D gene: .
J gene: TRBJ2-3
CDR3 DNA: TGCAGTGCCCGAGTTTGGGATACGCAGTATTTT
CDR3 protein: CSARVWDTQYF

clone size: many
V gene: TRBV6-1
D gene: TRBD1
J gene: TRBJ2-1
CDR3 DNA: TGTGCCAGCAGTGAATGGGACAGGGCGTCCTACAATGAGCAGTTCTTC
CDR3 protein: CASSEWDRASYNEQFF

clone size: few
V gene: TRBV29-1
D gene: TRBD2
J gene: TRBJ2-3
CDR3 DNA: TGCAGCGTTGAAGATCCGAGCACTAGCGGGAGGAGTGCAGATACGCAGTATTTT
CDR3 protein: CSVEDPSTSGRSADTQYF

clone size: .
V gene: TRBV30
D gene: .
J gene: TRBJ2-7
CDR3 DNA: TGTGCCCACGCCGAGAAGGGCCAATGGGAGCAGTACTTC
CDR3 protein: CAHAEKGQWEQYF

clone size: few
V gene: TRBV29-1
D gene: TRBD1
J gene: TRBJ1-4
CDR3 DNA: TGCAGCGTGAAGGAGGGGACAGGTGGCGAAAAACTGTTTTTT
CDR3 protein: CSVKEGTGGEKLFF